This T cell receptor (beta chain) was found in a study of blood T cell repertoires in COVID-19. Whole-study context: Acute-phase and convalescent COVID-19 samples originated in the United States, Italy and Spain.

Germline V gives CDR1 MNHEY, CDR2 SVGAGI. The CDR3 sequence is 14 residues long. V lost 6 bases and J lost 4; bases outside the gene matches: 6. In the original processing: Amplification of reference gene primers provided the estimated nucleated cell counts. The assay was immunoSEQ multiplex PCR, and TCRdb's table has in-frame clones only and misses some. V and J calls plus clone size are reproduced from that table; the DNA served to infer D and trimming. The table has 250,000 to 300,000 clones, approximately 90% seen once. Membership in each cohort depended on participant-reported clinical history. Recovered status applied to Cohort 3 donors who had two consecutive negative PCRs. It also applied to those with clearance or with symptom resolution. This clone was detected only a few times.

The chain is built from TRBV6-5 and TRBJ2-7, with 10 bases matching TRBD1. The sequencing sample was made of PBMCs or T cells enriched from blood (not recorded which). The receptor's source is a man younger than 35 who had recovered from COVID-19. CDR3 DNA sequence: TGTGCCAGCAGAGCCCGACAGGGGGCATACGAGCAGTACTTC. Its protein is CASRARQGAYEQYF.